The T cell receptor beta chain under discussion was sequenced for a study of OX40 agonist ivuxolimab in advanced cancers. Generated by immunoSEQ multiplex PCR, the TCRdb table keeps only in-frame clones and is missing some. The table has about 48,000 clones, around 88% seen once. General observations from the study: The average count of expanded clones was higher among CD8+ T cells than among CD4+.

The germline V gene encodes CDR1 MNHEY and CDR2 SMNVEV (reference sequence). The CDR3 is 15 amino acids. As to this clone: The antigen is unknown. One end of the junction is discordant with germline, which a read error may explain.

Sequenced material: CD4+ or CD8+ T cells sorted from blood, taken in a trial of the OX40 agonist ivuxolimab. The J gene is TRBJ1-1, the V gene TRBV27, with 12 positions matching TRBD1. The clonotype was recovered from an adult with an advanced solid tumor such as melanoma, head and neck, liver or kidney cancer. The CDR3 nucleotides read TGTGCCAGCAGTTCCGGGACAGGGGGCGCCACTGAAGCTCTCTTT. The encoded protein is CASSSGTGGATEALF.